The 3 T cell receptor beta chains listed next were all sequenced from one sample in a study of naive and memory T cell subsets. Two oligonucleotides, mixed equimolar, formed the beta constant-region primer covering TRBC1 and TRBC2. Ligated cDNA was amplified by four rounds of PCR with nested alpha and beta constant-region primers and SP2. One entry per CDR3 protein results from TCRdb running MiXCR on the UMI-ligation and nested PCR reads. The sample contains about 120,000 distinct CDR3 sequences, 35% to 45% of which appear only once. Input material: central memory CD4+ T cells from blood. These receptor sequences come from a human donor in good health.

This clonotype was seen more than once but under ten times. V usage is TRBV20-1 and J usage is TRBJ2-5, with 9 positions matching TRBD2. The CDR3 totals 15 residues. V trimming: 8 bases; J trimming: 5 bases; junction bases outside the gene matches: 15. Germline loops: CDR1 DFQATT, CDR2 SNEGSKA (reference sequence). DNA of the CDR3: TGCAGTCCCCAGGCGGGACTAGCAAAAAGGGAGACCCAGTACTTC. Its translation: CSPQAGLAKRETQYF.

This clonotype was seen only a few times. For the CDR3, the DNA is TGTGCCAGCAGCCTTGGACAGGGCTTCTCTGGGGCCAACGTCCTGACTTTC. It encodes CASSLGQGFSGANVLTF. V and J are TRBV3-1 and TRBJ2-6, with 8 bases identical to TRBD1. Germline CDR1 reads LGHDT; CDR2 reads YNNKEL (reference sequence). The CDR3 runs to 17 residues. Unmatched junction bases numbered 5, after V lost 4 bases and J lost 0 bases.

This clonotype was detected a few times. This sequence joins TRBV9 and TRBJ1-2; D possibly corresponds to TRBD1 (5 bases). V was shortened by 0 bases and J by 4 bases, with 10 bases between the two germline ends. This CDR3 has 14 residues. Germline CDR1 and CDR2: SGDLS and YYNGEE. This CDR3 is CASSVGRGGYGYTF. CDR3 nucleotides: TGTGCCAGCAGCGTAGGGCGGGGCGGCTATGGCTACACCTTC.